Each of the 6 T cell receptor beta chains below was sequenced from the same sample in a study of T cell responses to AZD1222 COVID-19 vaccine. Data came from immunoSEQ multiplex PCR; TCRdb stores just in-frame clones and leaves some out. The sample includes about 160,000 clones, about 90% of them seen just once. The source material was peripheral blood, sampled on day 0 of AZD1222 vaccination. These TCRs come from an adult in good health.

The chain's CDR3 is CASSMRGRQTGNQPQHF. The CDR3 DNA follows: TGTGCCAGTAGTATGCGAGGGAGACAGACGGGAAATCAGCCCCAGCATTTT. The chain links TRBV19 to TRBJ1-5; TRBD1 is a possible D gene (5 bases). This CDR3 spans 17 amino acids. V was pared by 3 bases and J by 4 bases, with 19 bases between. Germline-derived CDR1 and CDR2 are LNHDA and SQIVND (reference sequence). Full variable domain (outside the CDR3, taken from reference TRBV19 and TRBJ1-5): DGGITQSPKYLFRKEGQNVTLSCEQNLNHDAMYWYRQDPGQGLRLIYYSQIVNDFQKGDIAEGYSVSREKKESFPLTVTSAQKNPTAFYLCASSMRGRQTGNQPQHFGDGTRLSIL.

The table lists this clone with many counts. The chain is built from TRBV7-7 and TRBJ2-2; TRBD1 aligns across 12 bases. CDR1 is SSHAT, CDR2 FNYEAQ, per germline (reference sequence). The CDR3 spans 12 residues. For the CDR3, the DNA is TGTGTGGGACAGGGGGCGGCCGGGGAGCTGTTTTTT. Translated: CVGQGAAGELFF.

This rearrangement joins TRBV7-2 to TRBJ1-3, with D unresolved. Trimming cost V 4 bases and J 2 bases, with 15 bases left between them. Per the germline V gene, CDR1 is SGHTA and CDR2 is FQGNSA. This CDR3 spans 16 amino acids. For the CDR3, the DNA is TGTGCCAGCAGCTCCTCCGGGCGGGCGGCTGGAAACACCATATATTTT. Its translation: CASSSSGRAAGNTIYF.

The rearrangement links TRBV20-1 to TRBJ2-7, with D tentatively TRBD2 (6 bases). Between the trimmed V and J ends, which lost 3 bases and 4 bases, there was a span of 13 bases. Per germline, CDR1 DFQATT and CDR2 SNEGSKA (reference sequence). CDR3 length: 13 amino acids. CDR3 DNA sequence: TGCAGTGCTAGTAAGGGGAGGTTATACGAGCAGTACTTC. This codes for CSASKGRLYEQYF.

The CDR3 DNA reads TGCAGCGTTGAAAGGCAGGGGGACGGCTACACCTTC. It encodes CSVERQGDGYTF. The chain has TRBV29-1 and TRBJ1-2; 7 bases are shared with TRBD1. This CDR3 comprises 12 residues. V lost 2 bases and J lost 8; bases outside the gene matches: 5. Germline assignment: CDR1 SQVTM and CDR2 ANQGSEA.

In its sample, this clone was seen once. The chain joins TRBV29-1 to TRBJ2-7; 7 nucleotides align to TRBD1. The CDR3 is made up of 13 amino acids. Per the germline V gene, CDR1 is SQVTM and CDR2 is ANQGSEA. V was clipped by 3 bases and J by 2 bases; unmatched bases: 4. CDR3 nucleotides: TGCAGCGTTGAGGGGCAGGGGGCCTACGAGCAGTACTTC. It yields the protein CSVEGQGAYEQYF.